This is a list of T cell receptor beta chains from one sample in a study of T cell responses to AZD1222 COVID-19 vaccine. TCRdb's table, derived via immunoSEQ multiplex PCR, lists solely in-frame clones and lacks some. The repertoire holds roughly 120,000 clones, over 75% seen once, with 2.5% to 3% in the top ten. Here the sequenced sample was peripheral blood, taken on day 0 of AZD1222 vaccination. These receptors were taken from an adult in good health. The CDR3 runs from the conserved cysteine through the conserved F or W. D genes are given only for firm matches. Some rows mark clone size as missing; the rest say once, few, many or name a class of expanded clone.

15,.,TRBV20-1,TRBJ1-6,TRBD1,CSASVLRGPDSPLHF,TGCAGTGCTAGTGTACTCAGGGGGCCGGATTCACCCCTCCACTTT
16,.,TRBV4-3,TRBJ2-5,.,CASSQGVTDSQETQYF,TGCGCCAGCAGCCAAGGGGTTACTGACAGCCAAGAGACCCAGTACTTC
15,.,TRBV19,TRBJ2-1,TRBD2,CASSPTLAGGGEQFF,TGTGCCAGTAGCCCAACCCTAGCGGGAGGAGGTGAGCAGTTCTTC
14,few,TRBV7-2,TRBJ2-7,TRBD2,CASSLGGSVYEQYF,TGTGCCAGCAGCTTAGGCGGGAGCGTCTACGAGCAGTACTTC
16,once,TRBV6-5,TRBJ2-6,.,CASSWMLGSGANVLTF,TGTGCCAGCAGTTGGATGTTGGGATCTGGGGCCAACGTCCTGACTTTC
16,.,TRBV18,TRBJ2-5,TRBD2,CASSPGTSAGQETQYF,TGTGCCAGCTCACCCGGGACTAGCGCGGGCCAAGAGACCCAGTACTTC
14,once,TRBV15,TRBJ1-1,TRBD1,CATSRQGGGTEAFF,TGTGCCACCAGCAGACAGGGGGGGGGCACTGAAGCTTTCTTT
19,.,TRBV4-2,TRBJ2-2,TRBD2,CASSQDPGAGGPVAGELFF,TGTGCCAGCAGCCAAGACCCAGGGGCGGGAGGGCCTGTAGCCGGGGAGCTGTTTTTT
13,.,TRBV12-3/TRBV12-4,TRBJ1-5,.,CASSAGTGQPQHF,TGTGCCAGCAGCGCAGGGACGGGTCAGCCCCAGCATTTT
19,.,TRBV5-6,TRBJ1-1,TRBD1,CASSLDYRDRGRIKGKAFF,TGTGCCAGCAGCTTGGATTACCGGGACAGGGGCAGGATTAAGGGTAAAGCTTTCTTT
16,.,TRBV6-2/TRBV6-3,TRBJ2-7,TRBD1,CASSPYGTEGSYEQYF,TGTGCCAGCAGCCCTTATGGGACAGAGGGCTCCTACGAGCAGTACTTC